The rows below give T cell receptor beta chains drawn from one sample of a study of CXCR3-negative and CXCR3-positive naive CD8 T cells. From the 5' RACE reads, TCRdb lists one entry per CDR3 protein and no DNA. The repertoire table contains 45,000 to 70,000 distinct CDR3 sequences. The sample was memory CD8+ T cells from blood. These receptors were taken from a human donor in good health. Some clones in this sample may be carry-over from other donors' samples. Each CDR3 is given with its conserved first and last residue. The size field is filled for only some rows; it gives once, few, many or a size class.

TRBV29-1,.,TRBJ1-3,CSVEAGDSSGNTIYF
TRBV4-2,.,TRBJ2-1,CASSQGVGASSYNEQFF
TRBV7-3,.,TRBJ2-6,CASSEDPISGANVLTF
TRBV4-3,medium-sized,TRBJ1-6,CASSQEWAPGSPLHF
TRBV7-2,.,TRBJ2-5,CASSTRAWKTQYF
TRBV14,.,TRBJ2-3,CASSLKLMRRDPTDTQYF
TRBV7-9,.,TRBJ2-3,CASRGPTDTQYF
TRBV4-3,.,TRBJ2-7,CASSQDFTGHDEQYF
TRBV7-9,.,TRBJ2-2,CASSLVGTSGTTNTGELFF
TRBV7-2,.,TRBJ2-3,CASRPGQNTDTQYF
TRBV4-3,.,TRBJ2-1,CASSQDLTEQFF
TRBV15,.,TRBJ2-1,CATSRTRDPQDEQFF
TRBV9,.,TRBJ2-7,CASSVGTGAYEQYF
TRBV10-3,.,TRBJ2-3,CAISEVEITDTQYF
TRBV7-9,.,TRBJ2-3,CASSLPSGASTDTQYF
TRBV6-2/TRBV6-3,.,TRBJ2-1,CASSRTYNEQFF
TRBV29-1,.,TRBJ2-1,CSVGRGSYNEQFF
TRBV29-1,.,TRBJ1-1,CSVTPYGDKNTEAFF
TRBV11-3,.,TRBJ2-3,CASSLGLPQYF
TRBV7-9,.,TRBJ1-2,CASLVLDRTNYGYTF
TRBV20-1,.,TRBJ1-1,CSARGRDGQRPEAFF
TRBV12-3/TRBV12-4,.,TRBJ2-7,CASSFKGTNLGEQYF
TRBV20-1,.,TRBJ2-1,CSAREDRGHNEQFF
TRBV29-1,.,TRBJ2-5,CSVEDSVTRPIRIPQETQYF
TRBV29-1,.,TRBJ2-2,CSGGITGELFF
TRBV27,.,TRBJ2-1,CASHSSPGYNEQFF
TRBV6-4,.,TRBJ2-1,CASSASQGAGDEQFF
TRBV11-3,.,TRBJ2-3,CASSPMYTGRGDTQYF